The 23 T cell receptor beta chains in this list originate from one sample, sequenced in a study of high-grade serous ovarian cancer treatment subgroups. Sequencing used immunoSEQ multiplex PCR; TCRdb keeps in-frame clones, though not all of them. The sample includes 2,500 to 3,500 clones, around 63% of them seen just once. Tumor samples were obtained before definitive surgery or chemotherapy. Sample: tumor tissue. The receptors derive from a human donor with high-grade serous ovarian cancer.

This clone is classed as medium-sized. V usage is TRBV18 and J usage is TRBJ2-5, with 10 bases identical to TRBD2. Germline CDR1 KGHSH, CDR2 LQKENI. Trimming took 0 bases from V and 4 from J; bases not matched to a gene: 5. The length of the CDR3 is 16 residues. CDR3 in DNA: TGTGCCAGCTCACCACCGAGCGGGGGGGCCCCAGAGACCCAGTACTTC. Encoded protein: CASSPPSGGAPETQYF.

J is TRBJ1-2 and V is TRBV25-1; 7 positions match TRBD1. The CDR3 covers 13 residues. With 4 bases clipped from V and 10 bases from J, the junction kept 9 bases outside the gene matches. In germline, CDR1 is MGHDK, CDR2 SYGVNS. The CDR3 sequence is CASSAPGQLYYTF. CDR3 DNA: TGTGCCAGCAGTGCTCCGGGACAGCTATACTACACCTTC.

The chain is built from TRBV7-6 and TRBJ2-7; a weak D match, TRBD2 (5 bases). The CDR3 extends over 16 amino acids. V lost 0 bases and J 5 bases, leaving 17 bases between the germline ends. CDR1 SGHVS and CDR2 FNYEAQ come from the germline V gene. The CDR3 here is CASSLAWPSQSNEQYF. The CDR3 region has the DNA TGTGCCAGCAGCTTAGCTTGGCCTAGCCAATCCAACGAGCAGTACTTC. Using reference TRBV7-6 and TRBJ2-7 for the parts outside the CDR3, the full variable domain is GAGVSQSPRYKVTKRGQDVALRCDPISGHVSLYWYRQALGQGPEFLTYFNYEAQQDKSGLPNDRFSAERPEGSISTLTIQRTEQRDSAMYRCASSLAWPSQSNEQYFGPGTRLTVT.

The CDR3 DNA sequence: TGTGCCAGCAGATTGTCGGGACTAACATACAATGAGCAGTTCTTC. Translated: CASRLSGLTYNEQFF. V and J are TRBV11-3 and TRBJ2-1; 7 nucleotides match TRBD2. CDR3 length: 15 amino acids. The V gene's germline CDR1 is SGHNT and CDR2 YENEEA. V trimming: 6 bases; J trimming: 4 bases; junction bases outside the gene matches: 9.

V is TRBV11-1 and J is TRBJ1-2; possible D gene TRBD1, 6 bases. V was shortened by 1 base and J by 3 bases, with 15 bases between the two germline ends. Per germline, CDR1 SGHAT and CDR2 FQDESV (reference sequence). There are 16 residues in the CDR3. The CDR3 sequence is CASSLGGTWEDYGYTF. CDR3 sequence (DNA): TGTGCCAGCAGCTTAGGCGGGACATGGGAGGACTATGGCTACACCTTC. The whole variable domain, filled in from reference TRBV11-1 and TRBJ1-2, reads EAEVAQSPRYKITEKSQAVAFWCDPISGHATLYWYRQILGQGPELLVQFQDESVVDDSQLPKDRFSAERLKGVDSTLKIQPAELGDSAMYLCASSLGGTWEDYGYTFGSGTRLTVV.

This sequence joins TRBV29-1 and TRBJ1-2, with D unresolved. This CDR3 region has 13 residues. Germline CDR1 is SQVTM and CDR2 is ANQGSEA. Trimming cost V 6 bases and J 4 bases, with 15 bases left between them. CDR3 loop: CSVGRGDLYGYTF. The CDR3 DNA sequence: TGCAGCGTCGGGCGGGGAGACCTCTATGGCTACACCTTC.

Here the CDR3 reads CASSHLPQDRVRYGYTF. Written as DNA, the CDR3 is TGCGCCAGCAGCCATCTACCGCAGGACAGGGTACGCTATGGCTACACCTTC. This chain joins TRBV4-3 and TRBJ1-2; 8 bases match TRBD1. V lost 3 bases and J lost 4; bases outside the gene matches: 13. In germline, CDR1 is LGHNA, CDR2 YSLEER. This CDR3 is 17 amino acids long.

DNA of the CDR3: TGTGCCAGCAGCCCGCGCGGGGCCCTGGGGGAGACCCAGTACTTC. This translates into CASSPRGALGETQYF. The chain joins TRBV5-6 to TRBJ2-5; weak D call: TRBD2 (6 bases). CDR1 is SGHDT, CDR2 YYEEEE, per germline. With 4 bases removed from V and 5 bases from J, the gap between germline ends came to 18 bases. The CDR3 has 15 amino acids.

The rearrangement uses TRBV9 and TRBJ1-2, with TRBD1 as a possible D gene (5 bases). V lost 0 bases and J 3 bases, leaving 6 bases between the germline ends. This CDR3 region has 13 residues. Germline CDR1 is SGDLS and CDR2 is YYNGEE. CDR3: CASSVGGDYGYTF. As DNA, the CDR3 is TGTGCCAGCAGCGTAGGGGGCGACTATGGCTACACCTTC.

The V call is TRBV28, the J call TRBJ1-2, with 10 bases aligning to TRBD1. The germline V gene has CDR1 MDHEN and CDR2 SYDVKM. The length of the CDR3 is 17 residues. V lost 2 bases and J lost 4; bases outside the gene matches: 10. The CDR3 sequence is CASSLASGTGVAYGYTF. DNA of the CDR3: TGTGCCAGCAGTTTAGCTTCCGGGACAGGGGTGGCCTATGGCTACACCTTC.

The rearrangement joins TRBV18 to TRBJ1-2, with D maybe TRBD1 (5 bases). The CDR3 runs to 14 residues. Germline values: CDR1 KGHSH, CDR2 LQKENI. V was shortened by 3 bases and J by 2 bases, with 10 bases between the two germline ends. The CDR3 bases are TGTGCCAGCTCACCCGACAGCCCAAACTATGGCTACACCTTC. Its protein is CASSPDSPNYGYTF.

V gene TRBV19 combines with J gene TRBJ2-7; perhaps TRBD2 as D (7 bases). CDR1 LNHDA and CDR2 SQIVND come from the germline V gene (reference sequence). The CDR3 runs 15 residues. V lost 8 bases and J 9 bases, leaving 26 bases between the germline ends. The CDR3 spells CASSGGQGSTLVQYF. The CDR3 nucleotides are TGTGCCAGTTCGGGGGGCCAAGGGTCCACCCTTGTGCAGTACTTC. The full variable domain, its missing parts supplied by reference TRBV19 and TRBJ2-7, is DGGITQSPKYLFRKEGQNVTLSCEQNLNHDAMYWYRQDPGQGLRLIYYSQIVNDFQKGDIAEGYSVSREKKESFPLTVTSAQKNPTAFYLCASSGGQGSTLVQYFGPGTRLTVT.

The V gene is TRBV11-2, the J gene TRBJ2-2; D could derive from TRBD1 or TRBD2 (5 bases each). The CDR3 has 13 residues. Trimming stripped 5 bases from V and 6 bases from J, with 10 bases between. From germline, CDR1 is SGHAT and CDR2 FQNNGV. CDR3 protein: CASSLVGAGELFF. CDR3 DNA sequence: TGTGCCAGCAGCCTCGTGGGGGCCGGGGAGCTGTTTTTT.

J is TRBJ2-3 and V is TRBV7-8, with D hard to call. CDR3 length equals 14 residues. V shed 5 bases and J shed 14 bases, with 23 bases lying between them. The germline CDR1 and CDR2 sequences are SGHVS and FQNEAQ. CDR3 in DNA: TGTGCCAGCAGCCCCCGGACCCTAGACCCCATGTGGTATTTT. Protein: CASSPRTLDPMWYF. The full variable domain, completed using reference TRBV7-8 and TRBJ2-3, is GAGVSQSPRYKVAKRGQDVALRCDPISGHVSLFWYQQALGQGPEFLTYFQNEAQLDKSGLPSDRFFAERPEGSVSTLKIQRTQQEDSAVYLCASSPRTLDPMWYFGPGTRLTVL.

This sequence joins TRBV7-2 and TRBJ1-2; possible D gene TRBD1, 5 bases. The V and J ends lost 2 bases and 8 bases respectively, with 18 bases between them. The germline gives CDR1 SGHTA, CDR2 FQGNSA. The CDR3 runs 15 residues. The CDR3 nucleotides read TGTGCCAGCAGCTTACTAAATGGCGGAGGGGACGGCTACACCTTC. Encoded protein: CASSLLNGGGDGYTF.

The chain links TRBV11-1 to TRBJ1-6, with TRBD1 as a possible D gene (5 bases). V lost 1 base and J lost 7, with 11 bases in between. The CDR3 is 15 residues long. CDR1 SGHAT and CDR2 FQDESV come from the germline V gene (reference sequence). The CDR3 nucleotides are TGTGCCAGCAGCTTAGATGGGACGGAAAATTCACCCCTCCACTTT. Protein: CASSLDGTENSPLHF.

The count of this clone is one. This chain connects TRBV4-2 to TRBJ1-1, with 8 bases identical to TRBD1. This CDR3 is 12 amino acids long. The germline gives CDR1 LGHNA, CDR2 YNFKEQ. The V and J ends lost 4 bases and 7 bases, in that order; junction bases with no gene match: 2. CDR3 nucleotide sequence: TGTGCCAGCAGCCTCAGGGGGCGTGAAGCTTTCTTT. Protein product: CASSLRGREAFF.

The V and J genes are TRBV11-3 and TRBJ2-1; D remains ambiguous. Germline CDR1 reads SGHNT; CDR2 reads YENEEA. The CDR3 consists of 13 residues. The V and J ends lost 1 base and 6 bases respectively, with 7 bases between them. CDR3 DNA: TGTGCCAGCAGCTTAGGACACGTCAATGAGCAGTTCTTC. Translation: CASSLGHVNEQFF.

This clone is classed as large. In DNA form, the CDR3 reads TGTGCCAGCAGCCCTCGGACAGGGCTGTACAATGAGCAGTTCTTC. This codes for CASSPRTGLYNEQFF. The chain combines TRBV13 with TRBJ2-1, with TRBD1 matching over 8 bases. CDR1 and CDR2 from the germline V gene are PRHDT and FYEKMQ (reference sequence). The CDR3 length is 15 residues. Trimming at V came to 5 bases and at J to 4 bases, leaving 7 bases not matched to a gene.

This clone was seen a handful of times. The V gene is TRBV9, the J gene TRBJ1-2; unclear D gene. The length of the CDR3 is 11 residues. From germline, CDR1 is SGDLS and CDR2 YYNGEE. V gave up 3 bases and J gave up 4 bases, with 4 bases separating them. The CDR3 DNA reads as TGTGCCAGCAGCGCCCTCTATGGCTACACCTTC. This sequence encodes CASSALYGYTF.

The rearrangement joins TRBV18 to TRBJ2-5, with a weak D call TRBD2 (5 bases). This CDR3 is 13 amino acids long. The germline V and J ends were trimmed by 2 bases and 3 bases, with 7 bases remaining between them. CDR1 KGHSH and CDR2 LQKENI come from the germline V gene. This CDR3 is CASSPMGEETQYF. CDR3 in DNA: TGTGCCAGCTCACCAATGGGAGAAGAGACCCAGTACTTC.

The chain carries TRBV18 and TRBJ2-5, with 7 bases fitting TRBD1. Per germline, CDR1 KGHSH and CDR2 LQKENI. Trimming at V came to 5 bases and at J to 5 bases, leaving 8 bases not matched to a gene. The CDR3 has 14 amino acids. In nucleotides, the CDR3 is TGTGCCAGCTCAGCAGGGGGTGTGGGCGAGACCCAGTACTTC. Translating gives CASSAGGVGETQYF.

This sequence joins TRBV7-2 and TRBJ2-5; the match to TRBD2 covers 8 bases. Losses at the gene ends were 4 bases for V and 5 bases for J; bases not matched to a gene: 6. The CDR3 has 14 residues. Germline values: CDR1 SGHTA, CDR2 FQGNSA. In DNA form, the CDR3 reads TGTGCCAGCAGCTCCCGGGGGGGAGGTGAGACCCAGTACTTC. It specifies CASSSRGGGETQYF.